This paragraph reports one T cell receptor beta chain. The record originates from a study of TIL therapy for anti-PD-1-resistant metastatic lung cancer. Sequencing used immunoSEQ v3. The assay was immunoSEQ multiplex PCR, and TCRdb's table has in-frame clones only and misses some. Among 20,000 or so clones listed, roughly four fifths were seen once. V lost 4 bases and J 4 bases, leaving 17 bases between the germline ends. Germline-derived CDR1 and CDR2 are LNHDA and SQIVND (reference sequence). The CDR3 totals 15 residues. Time point: pre-treatment sample, taken before nivolumab and TIL therapy. Sequencing was performed on blood, taken at baseline. The TCR sequence derives from a person between 25 and 80 years old with non-small cell lung cancer. V and J are TRBV19 and TRBJ2-7; D is uncertain. The CDR3, as DNA: TGTGCCAGTAGTAGTAGAAAAAAGGGTATGTACGAGCAGTACTTC. Translating gives CASSSRKKGMYEQYF.